The rows below give T cell receptor beta chains drawn from one sample of a study of T cells in Graves' hyperthyroidism and ophthalmopathy. TCRdb used MiXCR to reprocess the multiplex PCR reads, holding one entry per CDR3 protein. The sample records around 340,000 distinct CDR3 sequences, around a sixth being singletons. Source material: blood. Source of these receptors: a woman in her thirties or forties with Graves' ophthalmopathy. The CDR3 runs from the conserved cysteine through the conserved F or W. D genes are given only for firm matches. Clone size is given for some rows only: seen once, a few or many times, or a class if the clone is expanded.

clone_size: few
v_call: TRBV5-1
j_call: TRBJ2-5
d_call: NA
cdr3_length: 13
cdr3_nt: TGCGCCAGCAGAGACTCGCTCCAAGAGACCCAGTACTTC
cdr3_aa: CASRDSLQETQYF

clone_size: many
v_call: TRBV5-1
j_call: TRBJ1-2
d_call: TRBD1
cdr3_length: 16
cdr3_nt: TGCGCCAGCAGCTTGGGGACAGGGAAAGCTAACTATGGCTACACCTTC
cdr3_aa: CASSLGTGKANYGYTF

clone_size: many
v_call: TRBV6-5
j_call: TRBJ1-1
d_call: NA
cdr3_length: 13
cdr3_nt: TGTGCCAGCAGGACAGGAGGGGTTCCTGAAGCTTTCTTT
cdr3_aa: CASRTGGVPEAFF

clone_size: many
v_call: TRBV12-3/TRBV12-4
j_call: TRBJ2-6
d_call: NA
cdr3_length: 15
cdr3_nt: TGTGCCAGCAGCTATTGGGGCTCTGGGGCCAACGTCCTGACTTTC
cdr3_aa: CASSYWGSGANVLTF

clone_size: few
v_call: TRBV12-5
j_call: TRBJ2-6
d_call: TRBD1
cdr3_length: 18
cdr3_nt: TGTGCTAGTGGTTTGATTGGGGGGACAGGCTCTGGGGCCAACGTCCTGACTTTC
cdr3_aa: CASGLIGGTGSGANVLTF

clone_size: many
v_call: TRBV4-2
j_call: TRBJ1-1
d_call: TRBD1
cdr3_length: 14
cdr3_nt: TGTGCCAGCAGCCAGGAGGGGGCAAGGACTGAAGCTTTCTTT
cdr3_aa: CASSQEGARTEAFF

clone_size: many
v_call: TRBV2
j_call: TRBJ1-1
d_call: TRBD1
cdr3_length: 15
cdr3_nt: TGTGCCAGCAGTGATTACGGGACAGCGAACACTGAAGCTTTCTTT
cdr3_aa: CASSDYGTANTEAFF

clone_size: NA
v_call: TRBV28
j_call: TRBJ1-1
d_call: NA
cdr3_length: 14
cdr3_nt: TGTGCCAGCAGCCCCCGGATGGGAGATACTGAAGCTTTCTTT
cdr3_aa: CASSPRMGDTEAFF

clone_size: many
v_call: TRBV28
j_call: TRBJ1-2
d_call: NA
cdr3_length: 13
cdr3_nt: TGTGCCAGCAGTTTGTCCCCGCTGGGGGGCTACACCTTC
cdr3_aa: CASSLSPLGGYTF

clone_size: NA
v_call: TRBV7-2
j_call: TRBJ2-7
d_call: NA
cdr3_length: 18
cdr3_nt: TGTGCCAGCAGCTTAGCCCCCTCGACAGCAACTTTCTCCTACGAGCAGTACTTC
cdr3_aa: CASSLAPSTATFSYEQYF

clone_size: many
v_call: TRBV13
j_call: TRBJ1-1
d_call: NA
cdr3_length: 15
cdr3_nt: TGTGCCAGCAGCCGACCCCCTGGAATGAACACTGAAGCTTTCTTT
cdr3_aa: CASSRPPGMNTEAFF

clone_size: many
v_call: TRBV20-1
j_call: TRBJ2-7
d_call: NA
cdr3_length: 13
cdr3_nt: TGCAGTGCTAGCCGGGACCTCACCTACGAGCAGTACTTC
cdr3_aa: CSASRDLTYEQYF

clone_size: many
v_call: TRBV27
j_call: TRBJ2-6
d_call: TRBD1
cdr3_length: 14
cdr3_nt: TGTGCCAGCGGGCAAGGGACAGCGAGTCGGGTCCTGACTTTC
cdr3_aa: CASGQGTASRVLTF

clone_size: NA
v_call: TRBV11-3
j_call: TRBJ2-7
d_call: NA
cdr3_length: 15
cdr3_nt: TGTGCCAGCAGCTTAGAGGGTACGGCGTCCTACGAGCAGTACTTC
cdr3_aa: CASSLEGTASYEQYF

clone_size: NA
v_call: TRBV2
j_call: TRBJ1-1
d_call: TRBD1
cdr3_length: 14
cdr3_nt: TGTGCCAGCAGGGATACAGGGGGAGGCACTGAAGCTTTCTTT
cdr3_aa: CASRDTGGGTEAFF

clone_size: NA
v_call: TRBV3-1
j_call: TRBJ2-2
d_call: NA
cdr3_length: 15
cdr3_nt: TGTGCCAGCAGCCAAGGTTCAAGGGTCACCGGGGAGCTGTTTTTT
cdr3_aa: CASSQGSRVTGELFF

clone_size: many
v_call: TRBV6-1
j_call: TRBJ1-1
d_call: NA
cdr3_length: 15
cdr3_nt: TGTGCCAGCAGTGTTTCCAGGGGAATGAACACTGAAGCTTTCTTT
cdr3_aa: CASSVSRGMNTEAFF

clone_size: many
v_call: TRBV15
j_call: TRBJ2-6
d_call: NA
cdr3_length: 16
cdr3_nt: TGTGCCACCAGCAGAGCCGGGAACTCTGGGGCCAACGTCCTGACTTTC
cdr3_aa: CATSRAGNSGANVLTF

clone_size: many
v_call: TRBV7-9
j_call: TRBJ1-1
d_call: NA
cdr3_length: 15
cdr3_nt: TGTGCCAGCAGCTCGTATAAGGGACAAAACACTGAAGCTTTCTTT
cdr3_aa: CASSSYKGQNTEAFF

clone_size: NA
v_call: TRBV9
j_call: TRBJ2-5
d_call: TRBD2
cdr3_length: 15
cdr3_nt: TGTGCCAGCAGCGTAGTAGGGACTAGGCAAGAGACCCAGTACTTC
cdr3_aa: CASSVVGTRQETQYF

clone_size: many
v_call: TRBV28
j_call: TRBJ1-5
d_call: NA
cdr3_length: 12
cdr3_nt: TGTGCCAGCAGTTTATTAGCTCAGCCCCAGCATTTT
cdr3_aa: CASSLLAQPQHF

clone_size: many
v_call: TRBV6-1
j_call: TRBJ1-1
d_call: TRBD1
cdr3_length: 15
cdr3_nt: TGTGCCAGCAGTCGACAGGGGCCTGATGTCCCTGAAGCTTTCTTT
cdr3_aa: CASSRQGPDVPEAFF

clone_size: many
v_call: TRBV12-3/TRBV12-4
j_call: TRBJ2-5
d_call: NA
cdr3_length: 14
cdr3_nt: TGTGCCAGCAGCCCAGACAGGACTCGGGGGGCCCAGTACTTC
cdr3_aa: CASSPDRTRGAQYF

clone_size: many
v_call: TRBV5-5
j_call: TRBJ2-2
d_call: NA
cdr3_length: 13
cdr3_nt: TGTGCCAGCAGCTATTATAACACCGGGGAGCTGTTTTTT
cdr3_aa: CASSYYNTGELFF

clone_size: many
v_call: TRBV28
j_call: TRBJ1-2
d_call: NA
cdr3_length: 13
cdr3_nt: TGTGCCAGCAGTTTATTAGGATCCTATGGCTACACCTTC
cdr3_aa: CASSLLGSYGYTF

clone_size: many
v_call: TRBV3-1
j_call: TRBJ1-3
d_call: NA
cdr3_length: 14
cdr3_nt: TGTGCCAGCAGCCAAACCTGGGTCGGAAACACCATATATTTT
cdr3_aa: CASSQTWVGNTIYF

clone_size: many
v_call: TRBV28
j_call: TRBJ2-5
d_call: NA
cdr3_length: 14
cdr3_nt: TGTGCCAGCAGTTTATCGGGAGAAAAAGAGACCCAGTACTTC
cdr3_aa: CASSLSGEKETQYF

clone_size: many
v_call: TRBV28
j_call: TRBJ1-2
d_call: NA
cdr3_length: 14
cdr3_nt: TGTGCCAGCAGATTAACAGGGACCCCGAATGGCTACACCTTC
cdr3_aa: CASRLTGTPNGYTF

clone_size: few
v_call: TRBV6-5
j_call: TRBJ1-1
d_call: NA
cdr3_length: 17
cdr3_nt: TGTGCCAGCAGTTACACAGGGTACGGGGCGATGAACACTGAAGCTTTCTTT
cdr3_aa: CASSYTGYGAMNTEAFF

clone_size: many
v_call: TRBV6-1
j_call: TRBJ1-2
d_call: NA
cdr3_length: 14
cdr3_nt: TGTGCCAGCAGGCTCCGGACAGTTGGGGATGGCTACACCTTC
cdr3_aa: CASRLRTVGDGYTF

clone_size: many
v_call: TRBV30
j_call: TRBJ2-2
d_call: NA
cdr3_length: 13
cdr3_nt: TGTGCCTGGAGTGTACAAGGGTTCGGGGAGCTGTTTTTT
cdr3_aa: CAWSVQGFGELFF

clone_size: many
v_call: TRBV11-2
j_call: TRBJ2-7
d_call: TRBD2
cdr3_length: 16
cdr3_nt: TGTGCCAGCAGCTCAGGACTAGCGGGACCACACTACGAGCAGTACTTC
cdr3_aa: CASSSGLAGPHYEQYF

clone_size: many
v_call: TRBV5-6
j_call: TRBJ1-5
d_call: TRBD1
cdr3_length: 16
cdr3_nt: TGTGCCAGCAGCTTGAGAGGGGGCGCGAACAATCAGCCCCAGCATTTT
cdr3_aa: CASSLRGGANNQPQHF

clone_size: many
v_call: TRBV19
j_call: TRBJ1-5
d_call: NA
cdr3_length: 14
cdr3_nt: TGTGCCAGTCCCCGAGGAGGGCTCGGCCAGCCCCAGCATTTT
cdr3_aa: CASPRGGLGQPQHF

clone_size: many
v_call: TRBV19
j_call: TRBJ2-5
d_call: NA
cdr3_length: 14
cdr3_nt: TGTGCCAGTAGTCGAGAGGTTTACCGAGAGACCCAGTACTTC
cdr3_aa: CASSREVYRETQYF

clone_size: few
v_call: TRBV28
j_call: TRBJ1-1
d_call: NA
cdr3_length: 12
cdr3_nt: TGTGCCAGCAGACAGGTCTACACTGAAGCTTTCTTT
cdr3_aa: CASRQVYTEAFF

clone_size: NA
v_call: TRBV12-3/TRBV12-4
j_call: TRBJ2-4
d_call: NA
cdr3_length: 13
cdr3_nt: TGTGCCAGCGTTGGGGCCGCCAAAAACATTCAGTACTTC
cdr3_aa: CASVGAAKNIQYF

clone_size: many
v_call: TRBV19
j_call: TRBJ2-5
d_call: TRBD1
cdr3_length: 16
cdr3_nt: TGTGCCAGTAGTATACAGGGGGCGCTGGGCCAAGAGACCCAGTACTTC
cdr3_aa: CASSIQGALGQETQYF

clone_size: NA
v_call: TRBV7-3
j_call: TRBJ1-5
d_call: NA
cdr3_length: 13
cdr3_nt: TGTGCCAGCAGCTTAACCCCGGAGCAGCCCCAGCATTTT
cdr3_aa: CASSLTPEQPQHF

clone_size: many
v_call: TRBV3-1
j_call: TRBJ2-7
d_call: TRBD1
cdr3_length: 15
cdr3_nt: TGTGCCAGCAGCCAAGATTCAGGGGGACCCTACGAGCAGTACTTC
cdr3_aa: CASSQDSGGPYEQYF

clone_size: many
v_call: TRBV7-3
j_call: TRBJ2-5
d_call: NA
cdr3_length: 15
cdr3_nt: TGTGCCAGCAGCTTTAGTGGAAGCCGGCAGGAGACCCAGTACTTC
cdr3_aa: CASSFSGSRQETQYF

clone_size: NA
v_call: TRBV12-3/TRBV12-4
j_call: TRBJ2-5
d_call: TRBD1
cdr3_length: 15
cdr3_nt: TGTGCCAGCAGTTTCGGCGACAGGGGGGGGGAGACCCAGTACTTC
cdr3_aa: CASSFGDRGGETQYF

clone_size: NA
v_call: TRBV6-2/TRBV6-3
j_call: TRBJ1-2
d_call: NA
cdr3_length: 16
cdr3_nt: TGTGCCAGCAGGCGCGCCTTGACGGCCGGATCCCATGGCTACACCTTC
cdr3_aa: CASRRALTAGSHGYTF

clone_size: many
v_call: TRBV4-2
j_call: TRBJ2-7
d_call: TRBD1
cdr3_length: 15
cdr3_nt: TGTGCCAGCAGCCAGCGGACAGGGGGTTCCTACGAGCAGTACTTC
cdr3_aa: CASSQRTGGSYEQYF

clone_size: many
v_call: TRBV30
j_call: TRBJ1-5
d_call: NA
cdr3_length: 13
cdr3_nt: TGTGCCTGGGCCTCGACAGGCAATCAGCCCCAGCATTTT
cdr3_aa: CAWASTGNQPQHF

clone_size: many
v_call: TRBV6-5
j_call: TRBJ2-7
d_call: TRBD2
cdr3_length: 16
cdr3_nt: TGTGCCAGCAGTTACGACCAATTAGCGGGAGGTTACGAGCAGTACTTC
cdr3_aa: CASSYDQLAGGYEQYF

clone_size: NA
v_call: TRBV6-1
j_call: TRBJ1-2
d_call: TRBD1
cdr3_length: 15
cdr3_nt: TGTGCCAGCAGTGAAGAGACAGGGGTCTTCTATGGCTACACCTTC
cdr3_aa: CASSEETGVFYGYTF

clone_size: NA
v_call: TRBV12-3/TRBV12-4
j_call: TRBJ1-2
d_call: NA
cdr3_length: 14
cdr3_nt: TGTGCCAGCAGCATCCGCGGGGGGGCCTTTGGCTACACCTTC
cdr3_aa: CASSIRGGAFGYTF

clone_size: NA
v_call: TRBV12-3/TRBV12-4
j_call: TRBJ1-3
d_call: NA
cdr3_length: 15
cdr3_nt: TGTGCCAGCAGACAGAGGGACGGCTCTGGAAACACCATATATTTT
cdr3_aa: CASRQRDGSGNTIYF

clone_size: once
v_call: TRBV24-1
j_call: TRBJ2-3
d_call: NA
cdr3_length: 14
cdr3_nt: TGTGCCACCAGTGACTCGAATTGGGTGGATACGCAGTATTTT
cdr3_aa: CATSDSNWVDTQYF